The 31 T cell receptor beta chains listed next were all sequenced from one sample in a study of cytomegalovirus exposure and HLA in healthy donors. PCR involved 60 Vbeta and 13 Jbeta primers. Here immunoSEQ multiplex PCR was the method, and the copy in TCRdb shows in-frame clones only, minus some. The sample shows over 85,000 clones, under 80% of them seen only once. Sequenced input: PBMCs. The receptors here all came from a man aged 40-50 years in good health and CMV-seronegative.

The chain recombines TRBV7-8 with TRBJ2-5; 11 bases agree with TRBD2. The end of the DNA aligns better with TRBJ2-7, so the J call may be wrong. The CDR3 consists of 15 residues. The germline V gene encodes CDR1 SGHVS and CDR2 FQNEAQ. The CDR3 DNA sequence: TGTGCCAGCAGCGTCCGACTAGCGGGGACCTACGAGCAGTACTTC. It is translated as CASSVRLAGTYEQYF.

J is TRBJ2-2 and V is TRBV4-3; weak D call: TRBD1 (6 bases). The CDR3 length is 16 residues. CDR1 LGHNA and CDR2 YSLEER come from the germline V gene. Between the trimmed V and J ends, which lost 0 bases and 6 bases, there was a span of 14 bases. For the CDR3, the DNA is TGCGCCAGCAGCCAAGATATCAGGGGCGCATCCGGGGAGCTGTTTTTT. Translating gives CASSQDIRGASGELFF.

The chain carries TRBV5-4 and TRBJ1-2; D is possibly TRBD1 (5 bases). Trimming took off 7 bases at V and 8 bases at J, with 18 bases between the two ends. There are 13 residues in the CDR3. Germline V gives CDR1 SGHNT, CDR2 YYREEE (reference sequence). CDR3 DNA: TGTGCCAGCGGCCTGCGGGACCCTCGAGGCTACACCTTC. It specifies CASGLRDPRGYTF.

The rearrangement links TRBV4-2 to TRBJ1-2, with D possibly matching TRBD1 (6 bases). The V gene lost 0 bases and the J gene lost 5 bases, with 10 bases spanning the gap. The CDR3 totals 14 residues. CDR1 and CDR2 from the germline V gene are LGHNA and YNFKEQ. CDR3 nucleotides: TGTGCCAGCAGCCAAGACCGGGACATATATGGCTACACCTTC. Translation gives CASSQDRDIYGYTF.

This sequence joins TRBV9 and TRBJ2-7; possibly TRBD1 for D (6 bases). This CDR3 region has 12 residues. Germline CDR1 reads SGDLS; CDR2 reads YYNGEE. V was cut by 3 bases and J by 3 bases, with 7 bases left in between. The CDR3 sequence is CASSEQGYEQYF. Written as DNA, the CDR3 is TGTGCCAGCAGCGAACAGGGCTACGAGCAGTACTTC.

A few counts support this clone. The V and J genes are TRBV19 and TRBJ2-6, with D tentatively TRBD1 (6 bases). V lost 10 bases to trimming and J lost 0 bases, with 19 bases between them. The length of the CDR3 is 17 residues. The germline V gene has CDR1 LNHDA and CDR2 SQIVND (reference sequence). The CDR3 protein is CATYPGTRSSGANVLTF. CDR3 sequence (DNA): TGTGCCACCTACCCCGGGACACGGAGCTCTGGGGCCAACGTCCTGACTTTC.

The rearrangement links TRBV27 to TRBJ2-4; 8 bases are shared with TRBD2. The germline V gene has CDR1 MNHEY and CDR2 SMNVEV (reference sequence). Trimming at V came to 3 bases and at J to 0 bases, leaving 7 bases not matched to a gene. The CDR3 spans 17 residues. CDR3 in amino acids: CASSFDVRGAAKNIQYF. The CDR3 nucleotides read TGTGCCAGCAGTTTCGACGTGCGGGGGGCAGCCAAAAACATTCAGTACTTC.

The genes are TRBV19 and TRBJ1-6; 8 nucleotides match TRBD1. Trimming removed 6 bases from V and 5 bases from J; junction bases left unmatched: 6. CDR3 size: 15 residues. The germline gives CDR1 LNHDA, CDR2 SQIVND (reference sequence). CDR3 region: CASSASGQDNSPLHF. CDR3 bases: TGTGCCAGTAGCGCCTCGGGACAGGATAATTCACCCCTCCACTTT.

The rearrangement joins TRBV28 to TRBJ1-4; D is undetermined. CDR1 MDHEN and CDR2 SYDVKM come from the germline V gene. CDR3 length: 15 residues. The V gene lost 5 bases and the J gene lost 7 bases, with 17 bases spanning the gap. The CDR3 loop reads CASSLGGGMSEKLFF. The CDR3 DNA follows: TGTGCCAGCAGTCTCGGTGGAGGGATGAGTGAAAAACTGTTTTTT.

The rearrangement links TRBV15 to TRBJ2-3; TRBD2 might be the D (6 bases). Germline V gene sequence: CDR1 LNHNV, CDR2 YYDKDF (reference sequence). V gave up 0 bases and J gave up 8 bases, with 18 bases separating them. CDR3 size: 16 residues. The CDR3 region is CATSRDPPGTQGTQYF. In DNA form, the CDR3 reads TGTGCCACCAGCAGAGATCCGCCAGGGACTCAGGGTACGCAGTATTTT.

This sequence joins TRBV6-5 and TRBJ2-3; TRBD1 matches at 7 bases. J gave up 5 bases and V 0 bases, and 8 bases lay outside the gene matches. In germline, CDR1 is MNHEY, CDR2 SVGAGI. This CDR3 has 16 amino acids. The CDR3 here is CASSYSSGQARDTQYF. Here the CDR3 DNA reads TGTGCCAGCAGTTACTCCTCCGGACAGGCACGAGATACGCAGTATTTT.

The V and J genes are TRBV7-2 and TRBJ2-3; a possible D gene is TRBD2 (6 bases). Per germline, CDR1 SGHTA and CDR2 FQGNSA. Trimming pared 0 bases from V and 4 bases from J, leaving 23 bases between. The CDR3 runs 19 residues. CDR3 amino acids: CASSLASFYFSGGADTQYF. The DNA of the CDR3 is TGTGCCAGCAGCTTAGCGTCTTTCTACTTTAGCGGAGGAGCAGATACGCAGTATTTT.

This clone showed up just a few times. The rearrangement links TRBV18 to TRBJ2-7; possibly TRBD2 for D (5 bases). CDR3 length: 14 residues. V lost 6 bases, J lost 2 bases, and 14 bases lay in between. The germline V gene encodes CDR1 KGHSH and CDR2 LQKENI. The CDR3 protein is CASSPYERPYEQYF. CDR3 DNA sequence: TGTGCCAGCTCCCCGTACGAGCGGCCCTACGAGCAGTACTTC.

The chain employs TRBV7-9 and TRBJ2-5, with D possibly matching TRBD1 (5 bases). V gave up 5 bases and J gave up 3 bases, with 10 bases separating them. The CDR3 has 13 residues. The germline V gene has CDR1 SEHNR and CDR2 FQNEAQ (reference sequence). The CDR3 nucleotides are TGTGCCAGCAGCCGACAGTACGAAGAGACCCAGTACTTC. Protein sequence: CASSRQYEETQYF. Variable domain in full (rest from reference TRBV7-9 and TRBJ2-5): DTGVSQNPRHKITKRGQNVTFRCDPISEHNRLYWYRQTLGQGPEFLTYFQNEAQLEKSRLLSDRFSAERPKGSFSTLEIQRTEQGDSAMYLCASSRQYEETQYFGPGTRLLVL.

CDR3: CASSQEGRYTGELFF. In nucleotides, the CDR3 is TGCGCCAGCAGCCAAGAGGGCAGATACACCGGGGAGCTGTTTTTT. V usage is TRBV4-3 and J usage is TRBJ2-2; D remains unclear. The CDR3 is made up of 15 amino acids. Germline assignment: CDR1 LGHNA and CDR2 YSLEER. The ends were cut back, 0 bases at V and 3 bases at J, with 8 bases in the middle.

The V call is TRBV5-1, the J call TRBJ2-1; 7 bases are shared with TRBD1. Germline CDR1 reads SGHRS; CDR2 reads YFSETQ. The CDR3 covers 16 residues. The V and J ends lost 4 bases and 4 bases, in that order; junction bases with no gene match: 11. The CDR3 reads CASSPRTGPNYNEQFF. CDR3 nucleotides: TGCGCCAGCAGCCCTCGGACAGGCCCGAATTACAATGAGCAGTTCTTC. The whole variable domain, filled in from reference TRBV5-1 and TRBJ2-1, reads KAGVTQTPRYLIKTRGQQVTLSCSPISGHRSVSWYQQTPGQGLQFLFEYFSETQRNKGNFPGRFSGRQFSNSRSEMNVSTLELGDSALYLCASSPRTGPNYNEQFFGPGTRLTVL.

The chain couples TRBV4-1 to TRBJ2-3, with unresolved D. V lost 0 bases and J 4 bases, leaving 11 bases between the germline ends. This CDR3 spans 15 amino acids. The germline V gene encodes CDR1 MGHRA and CDR2 YSYEKL. The CDR3 region has the DNA TGCGCCAGCAGCCAAGATCGTCCAGATTCAGATACGCAGTATTTT. Protein sequence: CASSQDRPDSDTQYF.

The chain joins TRBV9 to TRBJ1-1; tentatively, D is TRBD1 (6 bases). The V end was cut by 4 bases, the J end by 0 bases, with 16 bases between. The CDR3 spans 16 residues. Germline CDR1 is SGDLS and CDR2 is YYNGEE. CDR3 coding DNA: TGTGCCAGCAGCACCGTACAGGGCCTTATGAACACTGAAGCTTTCTTT. This codes for CASSTVQGLMNTEAFF.

In its sample, this clone was seen a few times. The chain combines TRBV4-2 with TRBJ2-3; D not certain. Trimming took off 4 bases at V and 0 bases at J, with 11 bases between the two ends. The CDR3 is made up of 15 amino acids. The germline gives CDR1 LGHNA, CDR2 YNFKEQ. CDR3 coding DNA: TGTGCCAGCAGCCCAGTCGGCGGTAGCACAGATACGCAGTATTTT. Encoded protein: CASSPVGGSTDTQYF.

The chain recombines TRBV6-5 with TRBJ2-2, with TRBD1 matching 9 bases. The CDR3 has 14 amino acids. Germline CDR1 MNHEY, CDR2 SVGAGI. Germline trimming cut 6 bases from V and 8 bases from J; bases unmatched to any gene: 7. This chain's CDR3 is CASRQQGAGGELFF. As DNA, the CDR3 is TGTGCCAGCAGACAACAGGGGGCAGGTGGGGAGCTGTTTTTT.

The chain combines TRBV7-2 with TRBJ1-2, with 8 bases aligning to TRBD1. Germline V gene data show CDR1 as SGHTA and CDR2 as FQGNSA. This CDR3 is 15 amino acids long. V lost 0 bases, J lost 6 bases, and 6 bases stayed unmatched. The CDR3 DNA reads TGTGCCAGCAGCTTAGCGCGCCGACAGGGGAATGGCTACACCTTC. Translated, it gives CASSLARRQGNGYTF. The variable domain in full, completed from reference TRBV7-2 and TRBJ1-2, reads GAGVSQSPSNKVTEKGKDVELRCDPISGHTALYWYRQSLGQGLEFLIYFQGNSAPDKSGLPSDRFSAERTGGSVSTLTIQRTQQEDSAVYLCASSLARRQGNGYTFGSGTRLTVV.

A remark on this clone: The sample carries other DNA sequences with the same CDR3. The chain's CDR3 is CASASGGGYTF. CDR3 coding DNA: TGTGCCAGCGCGTCGGGGGGAGGCTACACCTTC. The chain couples TRBV28 to TRBJ1-2; TRBD1 might be the D (5 bases). CDR3 length equals 11 residues. Per germline, CDR1 MDHEN and CDR2 SYDVKM. Trimming left V 8 bases short and J 8 bases short, with 12 bases between.

This clone turned up a few times. The chain joins TRBV28 to TRBJ1-1; D is uncertain. V lost 7 bases, J lost 0 bases, and 15 bases lay in between. Germline-derived CDR1 and CDR2 are MDHEN and SYDVKM. This CDR3 comprises 15 residues. The CDR3 DNA follows: TGTGCCAGCAACAACGGAGGTATGGTGAACACTGAAGCTTTCTTT. It translates to CASNNGGMVNTEAFF.

V gene TRBV4-1 combines with J gene TRBJ2-7; 9 bases are shared with TRBD1. This CDR3 has 20 residues. The V gene's germline CDR1 is MGHRA and CDR2 YSYEKL. V lost 3 bases to trimming and J lost 3 bases; unmatched junction nucleotides: 21. CDR3 protein: CASSQAMDRGRGARFYEQYF. The DNA for the CDR3 is TGCGCCAGCAGCCAGGCTATGGACAGGGGCAGAGGAGCGAGATTCTACGAGCAGTACTTC.

The gene calls are TRBV7-2 and TRBJ2-3; 7 nucleotides align to TRBD2. This CDR3 is 15 amino acids long. Germline CDR1 is SGHTA and CDR2 is FQGNSA. V was clipped by 1 base and J by 2 bases; unmatched bases: 3. The CDR3 spells CASSLEAGITDTQYF. Written as DNA, the CDR3 is TGTGCCAGCAGCTTAGAAGCGGGAATCACAGATACGCAGTATTTT.

The chain couples TRBV7-2 to TRBJ2-1; 10 nucleotides match TRBD2. Germline CDR1 reads SGHTA; CDR2 reads FQGNSA. V shed 5 bases and J 0 bases; nucleotides not matched to a gene: 10. CDR3 length: 18 amino acids. Here the CDR3 reads CASSRRASGRGSYNEQFF. The CDR3 coding sequence is TGTGCCAGCAGCCGTCGGGCGAGCGGGAGGGGCTCCTACAATGAGCAGTTCTTC. The full variable domain, with the rest looked up from reference TRBV7-2 and TRBJ2-1, is GAGVSQSPSNKVTEKGKDVELRCDPISGHTALYWYRQSLGQGLEFLIYFQGNSAPDKSGLPSDRFSAERTGGSVSTLTIQRTQQEDSAVYLCASSRRASGRGSYNEQFFGPGTRLTVL.

The genes are TRBV27 and TRBJ2-3; 9 nucleotides agree with TRBD2. Germline assignment: CDR1 MNHEY and CDR2 SMNVEV (reference sequence). The CDR3 runs to 17 residues. V was pared by 5 bases and J by 2 bases, with 11 bases of the junction left unmatched. For the CDR3, the DNA is TGTGCCAGCAGTCCACGCTTAGCGGGGGTGAACACAGATACGCAGTATTTT. This codes for CASSPRLAGVNTDTQYF.

CDR3 loop: CASSLVSGSSTGELFF. CDR3 nucleotides: TGTGCCAGCAGCCTGGTATCGGGATCTAGCACCGGGGAGCTGTTTTTT. This rearrangement joins TRBV5-6 to TRBJ2-2; D may be TRBD2 (5 bases). Germline CDR1 and CDR2: SGHDT and YYEEEE. Between the trimmed V and J ends, which lost 4 bases and 4 bases, there was a span of 17 bases. CDR3 length: 16 residues.

The genes are TRBV4-3 and TRBJ2-5, with 9 bases identical to TRBD2. The CDR3 totals 17 residues. CDR1 and CDR2 (germline): LGHNA, YSLEER. With V trimmed by 1 base and J by 1 base, 7 bases remained unmatched. The CDR3 here is CASSQAVHSGGQETQYF. The CDR3 DNA sequence: TGCGCCAGCAGCCAAGCCGTCCATAGCGGGGGCCAAGAGACCCAGTACTTC.

This rearrangement joins TRBV5-6 to TRBJ1-5; D might be TRBD1 (5 bases). Germline V gene lookup returns CDR1 SGHDT and CDR2 YYEEEE. Between the trimmed V and J ends, which lost 0 bases and 11 bases, there was a span of 18 bases. The CDR3 length is 15 residues. The CDR3 loop reads CASSLGGGGVRAQHF. Written as DNA, the CDR3 is TGTGCCAGCAGCTTGGGTGGGGGAGGGGTAAGGGCCCAGCATTTT. The full variable domain, in which reference TRBV5-6 and TRBJ1-5 provide the parts outside the CDR3, is DAGVTQSPTHLIKTRGQQVTLRCSPKSGHDTVSWYQQALGQGPQFIFQYYEEEERQRGNFPDRFSGHQFPNYSSELNVNALLLGDSALYLCASSLGGGGVRAQHFGDGTRLSIL.

This chain uses TRBV4-3 with TRBJ2-7; 9 bases are a match to TRBD2. Unmatched junction bases numbered 13, after V lost 0 bases and J lost 4 bases. The CDR3 sequence is 18 residues long. CDR1 is LGHNA and CDR2 is YSLEER in the germline V gene. CDR3 coding DNA: TGCGCCAGCAGCCAAGATCTTGGCGGGAGGGCCGGGAGGTACGAGCAGTACTTC. Residues: CASSQDLGGRAGRYEQYF.